The 2 T cell receptor beta chains in this list originate from one sample, sequenced in a study of blood T cell repertoires in COVID-19. Produced via immunoSEQ multiplex PCR; TCRdb's table is partial and in-frame only. The top ten hold more than 1% of the sample, which has about 90,000 clones, 75% to 90% seen once. The specimen was peripheral blood. These receptor sequences come from a man older than 75 with active or convalescent COVID-19.

The rearrangement uses TRBV5-6 and TRBJ2-7, with a possible D match to TRBD2 (7 bases). The CDR3 contains 14 residues. Trimming removed 1 base at V and 6 bases at J, with 14 bases between. Germline CDR1 and CDR2: SGHDT and YYEEEE. CDR3 in amino acids: CASSLKGGSVEQYF. In DNA form, the CDR3 reads TGTGCCAGCAGCTTGAAGGGGGGGTCAGTCGAGCAGTACTTC.

This chain links TRBV18 with TRBJ1-2, with D uncertain. The CDR3 runs to 14 residues. CDR1 and CDR2 from the germline V gene are KGHSH and LQKENI. V was clipped by 0 bases and J by 6 bases, with 11 bases between them. DNA of the CDR3: TGTGCCAGCTCACCACCGGGTGAGGCACATGGCTACACCTTC. It yields the protein CASSPPGEAHGYTF.